The 13 T cell receptor beta chains below come from one sample, sequenced in a study of blood T cells in healthy people across ages. Then a second PCR, running about 6 to 12 cycles, was carried out with a sample-barcoded 5' primer and a J-beta primer mix. MiXCR, run by TCRdb on the 5' RACE reads, gives a single entry per CDR3 protein. The repertoire has 850,000 to 1,100,000 distinct CDR3 sequences, 35% to 40% of them found once; the top ten carry about an eighth. Sample: blood. The receptors stem from a man between 18 and 29 years old in good health.

CDR3 in amino acids: CSAKSRSGNTIYF. CDR3 coding DNA: TGCAGTGCAAAGAGCCGCTCTGGAAACACCATATATTTT. V usage is TRBV20-1 and J usage is TRBJ1-3; D is undetermined. This CDR3 has 13 amino acids. In germline, CDR1 is DFQATT, CDR2 SNEGSKA (reference sequence). Trimming cost V 6 bases and J 0 bases, with 9 bases left between them.

The chain combines TRBV20-1 with TRBJ1-5; D ambiguous. Germline loops: CDR1 DFQATT, CDR2 SNEGSKA (reference sequence). This CDR3 region has 14 residues. V dropped 7 bases and J dropped 5 bases, with 18 bases sitting between them. As DNA, the CDR3 is TGCAGTGTTCTACCCGGAACTCCTGATCAGCCCCAGCATTTT. Residues: CSVLPGTPDQPQHF.

This chain uses TRBV10-3 with TRBJ2-7; 10 bases map to TRBD1. The V segment lost 4 bases and the J segment 7 bases; nucleotides outside the gene matches: 7. Germline V gene lookup returns CDR1 ENHRY and CDR2 SYGVKD. The length of the CDR3 is 14 residues. CDR3 protein: CAISGGTGDNEQYF. In DNA, the CDR3 is TGTGCCATCAGTGGTGGGACAGGGGACAATGAGCAGTACTTC.

This clonotype was counted between two and nine times. The J gene is TRBJ2-1, the V gene TRBV12-3 or TRBV12-4; D may be TRBD2 (5 bases). The CDR3 consists of 15 residues. V lost 5 bases and J lost 0, with 11 bases in between. CDR3 loop: CASSELVLSYNEQFF. In nucleotides, the CDR3 is TGTGCCAGCAGTGAACTAGTTCTCTCCTACAATGAGCAGTTCTTC.

This clonotype has more than one count but fewer than ten. CDR3 nucleotide sequence: TGTGCCAGCAGCTTAAACAGAGACCCCTACGAGCAGTACTTC. Amino acid sequence: CASSLNRDPYEQYF. This chain links TRBV7-2 with TRBJ2-7; no definite D call. Germline CDR1 is SGHTA and CDR2 is FQGNSA. Trimming pared 2 bases from V and 2 bases from J, leaving 10 bases between. The CDR3 loop spans 14 amino acids.

The rearrangement links TRBV5-6 to TRBJ1-2; no reliable D call. Germline CDR1 is SGHDT and CDR2 is YYEEEE. CDR3 size: 18 residues. V was cut by 1 base and J by 6 bases, with 25 bases left in between. The CDR3 nucleotides read TGTGCCAGCAGCTTGAACTGGGGTTCCACCAGTACGATAGATGGCTACACCTTC. It is translated as CASSLNWGSTSTIDGYTF.

The chain has TRBV5-1 and TRBJ2-2; D might be TRBD2 (5 bases). CDR1 is SGHRS, CDR2 YFSETQ, per germline. This CDR3 comprises 16 residues. The V and J ends lost 0 bases and 2 bases respectively, with 11 bases between them. DNA of the CDR3: TGCGCCAGCAGCTTGGTACCGGGATCTAACACCGGGGAGCTGTTTTTT. It translates to CASSLVPGSNTGELFF.

This clonotype occurred a few times. This chain connects TRBV4-2 to TRBJ2-1; a weak D match, TRBD2 (5 bases). Germline V gene lookup returns CDR1 LGHNA and CDR2 YNFKEQ. The CDR3 runs 10 residues. The CDR3 region has the DNA TGTGCTGTTCGAGGGAATGAGCAGTTCTTC. This sequence encodes CAVRGNEQFF.

The chain carries TRBV11-1 and TRBJ2-7; D is unclear. Trimming pared 4 bases from V and 4 bases from J, leaving 5 bases between. The CDR3 sequence is 11 residues long. The germline gives CDR1 SGHAT, CDR2 FQDESV (reference sequence). The chain's CDR3 is CASSYKYEQYF. The CDR3 DNA is TGTGCCAGCAGCTATAAATACGAGCAGTACTTC.

This clonotype was seen more than once but under ten times. The chain recombines TRBV20-1 with TRBJ2-6; D not resolved. Germline values: CDR1 DFQATT, CDR2 SNEGSKA (reference sequence). The CDR3 is 16 amino acids. V lost 1 base and J lost 1, with 11 bases in between. The CDR3, as DNA: TGCAGTGCTAGAGGCAGGATGGCATCTGGGGCCAACGTCCTGACTTTC. Encoded protein: CSARGRMASGANVLTF.

This clonotype turned up a few times. This sequence joins TRBV29-1 and TRBJ2-7, with D perhaps TRBD1 (6 bases). Trimming removed 3 bases at V and 3 bases at J, with 12 bases between. Germline CDR1 is SQVTM and CDR2 is ANQGSEA. This CDR3 comprises 13 residues. This chain's CDR3 is CSVEWQGSYEQYF. For the CDR3, the DNA is TGCAGCGTTGAGTGGCAGGGGAGCTACGAGCAGTACTTC.

V and J are TRBV6-6 and TRBJ2-3; a weak D match, TRBD1 (5 bases). The DNA end is more similar to TRBJ1-5, so the J call may be wrong. This CDR3 is 15 amino acids long. Germline CDR1 is MNHNY and CDR2 is SVGAGI (reference sequence). Here the CDR3 reads CASSYSLGGKDTQHF. Here the CDR3 DNA reads TGTGCCAGCAGTTACTCCCTCGGGGGGAAAGATACGCAGCATTTT.

In the case of this clonotype: This sequence may be a read error, since a much larger clone differs from it by one base. This chain joins TRBV13 and TRBJ2-5; D is ambiguous. TRBJ2-1 matches the DNA end more closely, so the J call is doubtful. Germline CDR1 reads PRHDT; CDR2 reads FYEKMQ (reference sequence). CDR3 length: 12 amino acids. CDR3 in amino acids: CASSSGQETQFF. CDR3 DNA sequence: TGTGCCAGCAGCTCCGGTCAAGAGACCCAGTTCTTC.